Listed here is a single TCR beta chain. Its antigen is as yet unknown. These data come from a study of shared clonotypes between healthy human individuals. At the level of the study: Three men and a couple of women, aged 18 to 49, were donors. General study results and limits: Genetic and exposure-history diversity was limited by the small donor number. A handful of donors held about 5.1% of naive CD4 clonotypes in common. A reduction in generation probabilities was seen for non-shared clonotypes relative to those shared by all four donors.

This CDR3 is built from 13 residues. Trimming at V came to 4 bases and at J to 6 bases, leaving 6 bases not matched to a gene. Per the germline V gene, CDR1 is SGHRS and CDR2 is YFSETQ. Sequencing was performed with immunoSEQ multiplex PCR; in TCRdb, only in-frame clones are kept and a portion is missing. The data contain about 2.3 million clones, under 95% of them seen just once; the ten biggest clones take up 0.3% to 0.4%. The V call is TRBV5-1, the J call TRBJ1-2, with 7 bases matching TRBD1. This sequence originates from a man in his late teens or twenties in good health. Some clones in this sample may be carry-over from other donors' samples. Sequencing input: naive CD4+ T cells from PBMCs. Stated subset: CD45RA+ positively selected. Here the CDR3 DNA reads TGCGCCAGCAGCGTACAAGACAGGGATGGCTACACCTTC. Residues: CASSVQDRDGYTF.